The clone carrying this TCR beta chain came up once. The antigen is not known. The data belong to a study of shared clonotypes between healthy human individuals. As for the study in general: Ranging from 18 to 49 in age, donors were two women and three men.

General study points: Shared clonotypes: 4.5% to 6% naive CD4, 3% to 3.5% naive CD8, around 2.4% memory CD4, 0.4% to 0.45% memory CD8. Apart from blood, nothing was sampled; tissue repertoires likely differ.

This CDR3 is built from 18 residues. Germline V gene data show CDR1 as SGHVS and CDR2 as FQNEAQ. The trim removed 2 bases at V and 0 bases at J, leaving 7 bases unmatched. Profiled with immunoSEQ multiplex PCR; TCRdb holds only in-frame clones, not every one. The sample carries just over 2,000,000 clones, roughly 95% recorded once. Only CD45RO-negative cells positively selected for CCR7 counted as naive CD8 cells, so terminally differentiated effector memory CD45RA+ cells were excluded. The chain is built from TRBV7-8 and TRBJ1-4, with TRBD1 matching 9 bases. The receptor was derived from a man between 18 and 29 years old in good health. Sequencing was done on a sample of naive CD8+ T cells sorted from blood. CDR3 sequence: CASSLLPGQGSTNEKLFF. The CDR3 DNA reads TGTGCCAGCAGCTTACTACCGGGACAGGGATCAACTAATGAAAAACTGTTTTTT.